This T cell receptor (beta chain) is from a study of shared clonotypes between healthy human individuals. CDR3 length: 16 residues. V lost 5 bases and J lost 2, with 17 bases in between. Germline CDR1 MNHEY, CDR2 SMNVEV (reference sequence). Original processing methods: Filtering differed since immunoSEQ provided only junctions, with no quality scores. Profiling relied on immunoSEQ multiplex PCR, and the TCRdb table lists in-frame clones only, not all of them. V and J calls and clone size come straight from that table; D and trimming were deduced from the DNA. The sample holds around 600,000 clones, 85% to 95% seen once. CD45RO-negative cells were positively selected for CCR7, leaving out terminally differentiated effector memory CD45RA+ cells. The healthy adult donors were HIV-negative and reported no recent acute infections or vaccinations. Overall study findings and caveats: Clonotypes that were shared across a few donors made up 4% to 6% of naive CD4 clonotypes. Relative to their counterparts shared across all four donors, non-shared clonotypes exhibited diminished generation probabilities.

A single count supports this clone. Its matching antigen is unknown. The specimen sequenced was naive CD8+ T cells sorted from blood. This rearrangement joins TRBV27 to TRBJ2-3; maybe TRBD2 (6 bases). The origin of this receptor is a woman younger than 45 in good health. For the CDR3, the DNA is TGTGCCAGCAGTGAACAACCTAGCGAATACACAGATACGCAGTATTTT. This translates into CASSEQPSEYTDTQYF.